This is a list of T cell receptor beta chains from one sample in a study of blood T cells in healthy people across ages. TCRdb re-called the 5' RACE reads with MiXCR, one entry per CDR3 protein. The data contain hundreds of thousands of distinct CDR3 sequences, 45% to 50% of them singletons. Sequencing was performed on blood. All receptors come from a woman aged 60-75 years in good health. Each CDR3 is given with its conserved first and last residue. A D gene is named only where the DNA matches it firmly. The size entry is marked missing in some rows and otherwise reads once, few, many or a size class.

size	V	length	D	J	CDR3	DNA
-	TRBV11-2	14	-	TRBJ2-1	CASSLATAYNEQFF	TGTGCCAGCAGCTTAGCGACTGCGTACAATGAGCAGTTCTTC
-	TRBV4-3	18	TRBD2	TRBJ2-3	CASSQSRGGRGGTDTQYF	TGCGCCAGCAGCCAATCCCGAGGCGGGAGAGGGGGCACAGATACGCAGTATTTT
-	TRBV28	19	TRBD2	TRBJ2-7	CASSFLPLRLAGGESEQYF	TGTGCCAGCAGTTTCCTTCCGCTACGGCTAGCGGGAGGAGAGTCCGAGCAGTACTTC
few	TRBV28	15	-	TRBJ2-7	CASRDMGSPSYEQYF	TGTGCCAGCAGGGACATGGGCAGCCCCTCCTACGAGCAGTACTTC
once	TRBV5-1	13	-	TRBJ2-4	CASSFRDKNIQYF	TGCGCCAGCAGCTTCCGGGACAAAAACATTCAGTACTTC
-	TRBV7-2	14	TRBD2	TRBJ2-1	CASRRLAEHNEQFF	TGTGCCAGCAGGAGACTAGCGGAACACAATGAGCAGTTCTTC
few	TRBV20-1	12	-	TRBJ2-7	CSGTPGEREQYF	TGCAGTGGGACTCCCGGGGAACGCGAGCAGTACTTC
few	TRBV12-3/TRBV12-4	12	TRBD1	TRBJ2-1	CASSFTGAEQFF	TGTGCCAGCAGCTTTACAGGGGCTGAGCAGTTCTTC
few	TRBV15	15	-	TRBJ1-5	CATSRGGNSNQPQHF	TGTGCCACCAGCAGGGGGGGAAATAGCAATCAGCCCCAGCATTTT
few	TRBV6-4	17	TRBD2	TRBJ2-7	CASSVTRTSGTYNEQYF	TGTGCCAGCAGTGTCACCCGGACTAGCGGGACATACAATGAGCAGTACTTC
few	TRBV7-2	13	TRBD1	TRBJ1-1	CASTPGTGRGAFF	TGTGCCAGCACCCCCGGGACAGGGCGGGGAGCTTTCTTT
-	TRBV15	17	-	TRBJ2-2	CATSRDTWQQNTGELFF	TGTGCCACCAGCAGAGATACATGGCAGCAGAACACCGGGGAGCTGTTTTTT
-	TRBV30	14	TRBD2	TRBJ2-5	CASTPSSGIETQYF	TGTGCCTCAACACCTTCGAGCGGGATAGAGACCCAGTACTTC
few	TRBV6-4	15	-	TRBJ2-1	CASSTRPGDSNEQFF	TGTGCCAGCAGTACCCGGCCGGGAGATTCCAATGAGCAGTTCTTC
few	TRBV7-3	14	TRBD1	TRBJ1-1	CASRADRVGTEAFF	TGTGCCAGCAGGGCGGACAGGGTCGGCACTGAAGCTTTCTTT
-	TRBV10-3	12	TRBD2	TRBJ2-7	CAISIGGYEQYF	TGTGCCATCAGTATCGGGGGGTACGAGCAGTACTTC
few	TRBV29-1	15	-	TRBJ2-3	CSVDPLTGSTDTQYF	TGCAGCGTTGACCCCCTAACAGGGAGCACAGATACGCAGTATTTT
-	TRBV2	16	-	TRBJ2-3	CARTLWGANNPDAQYF	TGTGCCAGAACCCTTTGGGGAGCCAATAATCCGGATGCGCAGTATTTT
few	TRBV6-5	14	-	TRBJ2-7	CASSRGGRSYEQYF	TGTGCCAGCAGTCGCGGGGGCCGGTCCTACGAGCAGTACTTC
-	TRBV20-1	15	-	TRBJ1-3	CSARTVRSSGNTIYF	TGCAGTGCTAGGACCGTTAGATCCTCGGGAAACACCATATATTTT
-	TRBV24-1	12	-	TRBJ2-5	CATRGEGETQYF	TGTGCCACCAGGGGGGAAGGGGAGACCCAGTACTTC
few	TRBV5-1	13	TRBD1	TRBJ2-1	CASSSGQGVEQFF	TGCGCCAGCAGCTCAGGACAGGGGGTCGAGCAGTTCTTC